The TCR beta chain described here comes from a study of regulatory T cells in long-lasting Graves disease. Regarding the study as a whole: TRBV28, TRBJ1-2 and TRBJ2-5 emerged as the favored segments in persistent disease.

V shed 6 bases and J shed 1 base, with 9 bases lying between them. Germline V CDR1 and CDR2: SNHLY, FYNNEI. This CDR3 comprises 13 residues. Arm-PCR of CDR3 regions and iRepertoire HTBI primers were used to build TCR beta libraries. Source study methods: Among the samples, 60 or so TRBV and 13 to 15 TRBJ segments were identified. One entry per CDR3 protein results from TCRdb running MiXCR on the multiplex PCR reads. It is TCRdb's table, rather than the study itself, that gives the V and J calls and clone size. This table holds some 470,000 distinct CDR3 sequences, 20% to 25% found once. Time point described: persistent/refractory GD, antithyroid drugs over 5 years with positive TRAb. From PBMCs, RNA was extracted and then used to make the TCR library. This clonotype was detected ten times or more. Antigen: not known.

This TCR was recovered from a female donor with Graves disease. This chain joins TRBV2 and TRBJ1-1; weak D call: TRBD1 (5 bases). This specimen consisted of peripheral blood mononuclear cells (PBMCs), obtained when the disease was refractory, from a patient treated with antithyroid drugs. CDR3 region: CASSWGKNTEAFF. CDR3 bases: TGTGCCAGCAGCTGGGGGAAGAACACTGAAGCTTTCTTT.